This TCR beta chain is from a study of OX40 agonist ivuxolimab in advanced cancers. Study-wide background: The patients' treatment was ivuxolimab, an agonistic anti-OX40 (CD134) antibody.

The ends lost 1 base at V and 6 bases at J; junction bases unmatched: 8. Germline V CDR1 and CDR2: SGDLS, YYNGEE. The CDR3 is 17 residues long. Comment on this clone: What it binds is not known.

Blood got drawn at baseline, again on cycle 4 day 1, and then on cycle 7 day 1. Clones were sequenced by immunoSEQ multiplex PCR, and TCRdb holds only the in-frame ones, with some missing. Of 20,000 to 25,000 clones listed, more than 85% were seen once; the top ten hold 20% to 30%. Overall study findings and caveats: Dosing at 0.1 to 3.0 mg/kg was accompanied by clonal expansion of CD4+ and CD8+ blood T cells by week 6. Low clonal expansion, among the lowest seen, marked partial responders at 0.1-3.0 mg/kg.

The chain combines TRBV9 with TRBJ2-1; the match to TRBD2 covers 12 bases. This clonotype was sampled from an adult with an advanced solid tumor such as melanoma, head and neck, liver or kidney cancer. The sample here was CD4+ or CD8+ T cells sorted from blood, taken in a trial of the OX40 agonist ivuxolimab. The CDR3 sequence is CASSVNWLAGGLNEQFF. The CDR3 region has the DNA TGTGCCAGCAGCGTAAACTGGCTAGCGGGAGGGCTCAATGAGCAGTTCTTC.